This entry is about one T cell receptor (beta chain). Its antigen is as yet unknown. This entry comes from a study of shared clonotypes between healthy human individuals. The table came from immunoSEQ multiplex PCR; TCRdb's copy has only in-frame clones and leaves some out. The sample includes about 110,000 clones, more than 65% seen only once; the top ten take approximately 24%. Whole-study findings and limits: In having few donors, the study represented limited genetic and exposure-history diversity.

The trim removed 6 bases at V and 10 bases at J, leaving 12 bases unmatched. Germline values: CDR1 SGHRS, CDR2 YFSETQ. CDR3 length: 16 amino acids. This TCR was recovered from a woman aged 30 to 39 in good health. Sequenced sample: memory CD8+ T cells sorted from blood. Described subset: CD45RO+ cells pooled with CCR7-negative TemRA cells. The gene calls are TRBV5-1 and TRBJ2-1; 14 bases fit TRBD2. As DNA, the CDR3 is TGCGCCAGCACGGAGTTGTGGACTAGCGGGAGGAGGGAGCAGTTCTTC. Its protein product is CASTELWTSGRREQFF.